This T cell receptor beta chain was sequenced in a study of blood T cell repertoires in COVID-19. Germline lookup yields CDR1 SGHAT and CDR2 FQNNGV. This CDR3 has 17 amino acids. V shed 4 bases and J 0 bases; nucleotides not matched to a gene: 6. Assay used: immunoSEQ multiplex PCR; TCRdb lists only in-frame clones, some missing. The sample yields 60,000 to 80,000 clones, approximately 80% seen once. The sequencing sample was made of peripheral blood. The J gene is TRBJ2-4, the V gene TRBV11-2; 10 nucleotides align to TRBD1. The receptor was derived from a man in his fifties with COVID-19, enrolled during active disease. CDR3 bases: TGTGCCAGCAGCTCCGCGGACAGGGGGTTAGCCAAAAACATTCAGTACTTC. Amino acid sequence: CASSSADRGLAKNIQYF.